The following is a TCR beta chain sequence with its context. The data are from a study of CD8 T cells in Susac syndrome. The sequenced target, TCR beta, came from blood CD8+ and CD4+ T cells. The TEMRA cells underwent FACS enrichment, while the CD8+ and CD4+ T cells underwent negative isolation. With random hexamers, reverse transcription was performed on roughly 0.5 to 1 ug of RNA. Amplification of TCR beta CDR3 used immunoSEQ multiplex PCR across 54 Vbeta and 13 Jbeta. TCRdb called the immunoSEQ multiplex PCR reads again in MiXCR, with one record for every CDR3 protein. The sample contains about 300,000 distinct CDR3 sequences, about nine tenths of which appear only once. The V end was cut by 3 bases, the J end by 2 bases, with 18 bases between. The CDR3 covers 17 residues.

The TCR was taken from a human donor with multiple sclerosis. J is TRBJ2-3 and V is TRBV12-3 or TRBV12-4; the D gene is possibly TRBD1 (6 bases). Material: CD8+ T cells from PBMCs. The chain's CDR3 is CASSFRLWGQHTDTQYF. The CDR3, as DNA: TGTGCCAGCAGTTTTCGATTATGGGGACAACACACAGATACGCAGTATTTT.